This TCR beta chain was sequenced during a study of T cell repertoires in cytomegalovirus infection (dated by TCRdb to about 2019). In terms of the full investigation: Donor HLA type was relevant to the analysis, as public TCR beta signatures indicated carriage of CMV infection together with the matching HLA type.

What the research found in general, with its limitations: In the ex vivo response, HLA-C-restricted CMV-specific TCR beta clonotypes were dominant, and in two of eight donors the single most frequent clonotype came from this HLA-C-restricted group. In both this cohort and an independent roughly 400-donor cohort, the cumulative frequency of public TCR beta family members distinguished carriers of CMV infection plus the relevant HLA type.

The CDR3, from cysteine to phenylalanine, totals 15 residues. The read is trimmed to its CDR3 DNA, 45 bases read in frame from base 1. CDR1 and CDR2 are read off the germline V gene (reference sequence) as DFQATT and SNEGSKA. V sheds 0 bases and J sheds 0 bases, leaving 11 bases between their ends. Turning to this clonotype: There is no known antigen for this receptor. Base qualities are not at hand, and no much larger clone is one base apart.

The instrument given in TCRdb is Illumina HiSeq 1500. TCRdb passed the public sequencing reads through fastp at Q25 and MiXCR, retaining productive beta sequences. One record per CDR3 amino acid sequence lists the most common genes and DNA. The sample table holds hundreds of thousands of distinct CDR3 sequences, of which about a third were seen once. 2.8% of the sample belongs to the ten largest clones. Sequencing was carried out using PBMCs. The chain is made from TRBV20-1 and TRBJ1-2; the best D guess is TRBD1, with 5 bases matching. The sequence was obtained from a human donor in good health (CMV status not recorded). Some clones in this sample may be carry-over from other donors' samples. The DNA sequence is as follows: TGCAGTGCTAGAGACGCGACAGATTCTAACTATGGCTACACCTTC. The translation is CSARDATDSNYGYTF.